This TCR beta chain was sequenced in a study of technical replicates of blood from a handful of donors. This table comes from immunoSEQ multiplex PCR, and its TCRdb copy is limited to in-frame clones, with some not included. The sample lists over 55,000 clones; approximately 87% were seen once. CDR1 is SGHTA, CDR2 FQGNSA, per germline. J lost 4 bases, V lost 0 bases, and 9 bases had no gene match. The CDR3 is 17 amino acids. The clonotype comes from a human donor in good health. Some clones in this sample may be carry-over from other donors' samples. The chain joins TRBV7-2 to TRBJ2-5, with 9 bases identical to TRBD1. The source material was PBMCs. The CDR3 coding sequence is TGTGCCAGCAGCTTAGCCCCGGGGACAGGGTTTGGAGAGACCCAGTACTTC. Translated, it gives CASSLAPGTGFGETQYF.